This is a list of T cell receptor beta chains from one sample in a study of T-cell memory formation after mild COVID-19. TCRdb independently ran MiXCR on the 5' RACE reads; one entry per CDR3 protein. The sample records 200,000 to 300,000 distinct CDR3 sequences, over 15% being singletons. The specimen sequenced was PBMCs or a T cell subset sorted from them (not recorded which). The receptors derive from a man aged 18 to 35 who had mild COVID-19 (a few samples of this study predate the infection). Cell type and time point are not known. The CDR3 runs from the conserved cysteine through the conserved F or W. The order of the fields is V gene, clone size, J gene, CDR3 length, CDR3 protein. Not every row has a clone size; where given, it reads once, few, many or a size class.

TRBV11-2	NA	TRBJ1-6	13	CASSNSYNSPLHF
TRBV20-1	NA	TRBJ2-7	13	CSARETASYEQYF
TRBV6-5	NA	TRBJ1-6	15	CASSYSKIGDSPLHF
TRBV10-3	once	TRBJ1-1	15	CAVARDRGRSTEAFF
TRBV4-2	NA	TRBJ2-3	19	CASSQAILRGETSTDTQYF
TRBV20-1	NA	TRBJ2-1	19	CSASLLLAGGPETYNEQFF
TRBV20-1	few	TRBJ1-2	13	CSARGGTGEGYTF
TRBV7-3	NA	TRBJ2-2	17	CASSLRAGVMNTGELFF
TRBV11-2	few	TRBJ1-2	13	CASSQDPLRGYTF
TRBV9	NA	TRBJ2-3	16	CASSVGGGISTDTQYF
TRBV27	few	TRBJ2-3	16	CATRRGGGSLADTQYF
TRBV28	NA	TRBJ2-1	14	CASSSPGRGNEQFF
TRBV18	NA	TRBJ2-7	14	CASSPLNRNYEQYF
TRBV12-3/TRBV12-4	few	TRBJ1-1	14	CASTWGTMNTEAFF
TRBV5-5	NA	TRBJ2-5	16	CASSRLLQGLQETQYF
TRBV20-1	NA	TRBJ1-1	10	CSARQAEAFF
TRBV7-9	few	TRBJ2-3	15	CASSLVGGKTDTQYF
TRBV7-2	many	TRBJ2-7	15	CASSWSGTGSYEQYF
TRBV7-2	few	TRBJ1-3	15	CASSPNRVGGNTIYF
TRBV27	few	TRBJ2-3	15	CASRSGGVSTDTQYF
TRBV5-5	NA	TRBJ1-2	14	CASSFDGSNYGYTF
TRBV6-2/TRBV6-3	few	TRBJ1-6	14	CASSNRGANSPLHF
TRBV29-1	few	TRBJ1-3	13	CSVKGQVGNTIYF
TRBV12-3/TRBV12-4	NA	TRBJ1-2	12	CASSLSAGGYTF
TRBV20-1	few	TRBJ2-5	10	CSAAQETQYF
TRBV28	NA	TRBJ1-5	15	CASSPFRGENQPQHF
TRBV7-6	few	TRBJ2-1	14	CASSLSWDYNEQFF
TRBV4-3	NA	TRBJ1-5	15	CASSQEGWPNQPQHF
TRBV5-1	NA	TRBJ2-1	15	CASSLGRGTNNEQFF
TRBV6-2/TRBV6-3	many	TRBJ2-5	12	CASSYTAETQYF
TRBV7-3	NA	TRBJ2-5	17	CASSPGTGGTGLETQYF
TRBV12-3/TRBV12-4	NA	TRBJ1-1	14	CASRYNPGDTEAFF
TRBV7-8	NA	TRBJ2-3	15	CASSLQLPRTDTQYF
TRBV7-9	few	TRBJ2-6	17	CASSLATSGSGANVLTF
TRBV6-5	many	TRBJ2-3	17	CASRRLAGARSTDTQYF
TRBV5-1	NA	TRBJ1-1	13	CASSVPENTEAFF
TRBV7-3	few	TRBJ2-3	14	CASSSNHGGDTQYF
TRBV20-1	few	TRBJ2-5	15	CSARDRPAARETQYF
TRBV6-5	NA	TRBJ1-5	14	CASKGGGGNQPQHF
TRBV6-1	NA	TRBJ2-3	13	CAIRTRDTDTQYF
TRBV29-1	few	TRBJ2-5	15	CSVEPRSRSQETQYF
TRBV5-1	NA	TRBJ1-2	14	CASSLGEVSYGYTF
TRBV12-3/TRBV12-4	few	TRBJ2-1	17	CASSPGAGSLPHNEQFF
TRBV5-1	once	TRBJ2-2	15	CASKTADTRTGELFF
TRBV7-2	many	TRBJ1-1	15	CASSLGGIANTEAFF
TRBV14	few	TRBJ1-2	14	CASGLPGTFYGYTF
TRBV30	NA	TRBJ1-2	11	CAWLLDIGYTF
TRBV20-1	few	TRBJ2-3	14	CSASDRVSTDTQYF
TRBV18	NA	TRBJ1-6	14	CASSQGGIDSPLHF
TRBV12-3/TRBV12-4	NA	TRBJ2-3	13	CASSPRLADTQYF
TRBV7-2	NA	TRBJ1-2	13	CASSWEKLGGYTF